This T cell receptor (beta chain) was found in a study of blood T cell repertoires in COVID-19. Among Cohort 3 donors, those recovered had two negative PCRs, clearance, or symptom resolution. In the authors' methods: Researchers report that nucleated cell counts were estimated from reference gene primer amplification. Libraries were prepared by immunoSEQ multiplex PCR; TCRdb keeps only in-frame clonotypes and omits some of them. V, J and clone size are those of that table, while D and trimming were read from the DNA. Counted here are 450,000 to 600,000 clones, roughly 87% occurring once; the ten biggest clones make up roughly 0.72%. Per germline, CDR1 SGHNT and CDR2 YYREEE (reference sequence). The CDR3 runs 16 residues. V was cut by 0 bases and J by 4 bases, with 13 bases left in between.

Input material: PBMCs or T cells enriched from blood (not recorded which). The chain uses TRBV5-4 and TRBJ1-4, with D possibly matching TRBD1 (5 bases). The TCR originated in a woman between 18 and 29 years old who had recovered from COVID-19. The CDR3 DNA is TGTGCCAGCAGCTTGGGGTGGGGCAGTTTTAATGAAAAACTGTTTTTT. Translation: CASSLGWGSFNEKLFF.